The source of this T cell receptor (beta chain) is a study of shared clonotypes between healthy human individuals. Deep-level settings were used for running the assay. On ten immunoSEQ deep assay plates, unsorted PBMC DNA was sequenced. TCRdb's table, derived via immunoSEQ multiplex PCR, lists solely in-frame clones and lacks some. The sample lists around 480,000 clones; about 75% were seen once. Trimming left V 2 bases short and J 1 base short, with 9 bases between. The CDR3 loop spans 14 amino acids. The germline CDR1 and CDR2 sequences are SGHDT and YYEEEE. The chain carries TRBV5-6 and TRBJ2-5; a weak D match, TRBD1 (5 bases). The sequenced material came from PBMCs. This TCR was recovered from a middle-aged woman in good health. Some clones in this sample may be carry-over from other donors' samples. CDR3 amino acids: CASSFRQTQETQYF. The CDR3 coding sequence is TGTGCCAGCAGCTTTCGACAGACCCAAGAGACCCAGTACTTC.